One and the same sample provided the 9 T cell receptor beta chains below, sequenced in a study of T cell changes during pregnancy in multiple sclerosis. Profiled with immunoSEQ multiplex PCR; TCRdb holds only in-frame clones, not every one. The sample lists just under 80,000 clones, 85% to 95% occurring once. Sequenced material: peripheral blood, taken in the first trimester of pregnancy. These receptors were taken from a female donor with multiple sclerosis, enrolled in a pregnancy study.

The chain is built from TRBV27 and TRBJ2-7; 9 bases match TRBD1. V lost 6 bases to trimming and J lost 7 bases; unmatched junction nucleotides: 7. Germline CDR1 is MNHEY and CDR2 is SMNVEV (reference sequence). This CDR3 comprises 13 residues. CDR3 sequence (DNA): TGTGCCAGCAGGACACAGGGGGCAGGGGAGCAGTACTTC. Translated, it gives CASRTQGAGEQYF.

The V and J genes are TRBV27 and TRBJ1-6, with a tentative D call TRBD1 (6 bases). CDR1 is MNHEY and CDR2 is SMNVEV in the germline V gene (reference sequence). V lost 5 bases and J 7 bases, leaving 12 bases between the germline ends. There are 14 residues in the CDR3. The CDR3 nucleotides are TGTGCCAGCAGTCGCGACAGGATAAATTCACCCCTCCACTTT. Protein product: CASSRDRINSPLHF.

The CDR3 protein is CASSPLTGNGNTIYF. In DNA form, the CDR3 reads TGTGCCAGCAGCCCACTGACAGGGAATGGAAACACCATATATTTT. The chain uses TRBV11-2 and TRBJ1-3, with TRBD1 identical over 7 bases. This CDR3 spans 15 amino acids. With V trimmed by 5 bases and J by 3 bases, 7 bases remained unmatched. The germline V gene encodes CDR1 SGHAT and CDR2 FQNNGV. Looking up the rest from reference TRBV11-2 and TRBJ1-3 gives the full variable domain: EAGVAQSPRYKIIEKRQSVAFWCNPISGHATLYWYQQILGQGPKLLIQFQNNGVVDDSQLPKDRFSAERLKGVDSTLKIQPAKLEDSAVYLCASSPLTGNGNTIYFGEGSWLTVV.

V is TRBV28 and J is TRBJ2-7; TRBD2 is a possible D gene (6 bases). V was pared by 8 bases and J by 0 bases, with 17 bases between. This CDR3 contains 15 residues. The germline V gene has CDR1 MDHEN and CDR2 SYDVKM. CDR3 protein: CASFPGTVSSYEQYF. The CDR3 nucleotides read TGTGCCAGCTTTCCCGGGACTGTGAGCTCCTACGAGCAGTACTTC.

V and J are TRBV5-4 and TRBJ2-1; D may be TRBD1 (5 bases). V was clipped by 5 bases and J by 6 bases, with 24 bases between them. Germline CDR1 is SGHNT and CDR2 is YYREEE (reference sequence). The CDR3 runs 17 residues. The CDR3 bases are TGTGCCAGCAGTCTAGGACAAGCAAGAAAGCTCGGCAATGAGCAGTTCTTC. Encoded protein: CASSLGQARKLGNEQFF. Variable domain in full (rest from reference TRBV5-4 and TRBJ2-1): ETGVTQSPTHLIKTRGQQVTLRCSSQSGHNTVSWYQQALGQGPQFIFQYYREEENGRGNFPPRFSGLQFPNYSSELNVNALELDDSALYLCASSLGQARKLGNEQFFGPGTRLTVL.

This clone has a single count. This sequence joins TRBV28 and TRBJ2-3; TRBD2 is a possible D gene (7 bases). The length of the CDR3 is 15 residues. Germline V gene data show CDR1 as MDHEN and CDR2 as SYDVKM. Between the trimmed V and J ends, which lost 5 bases and 5 bases, there was a span of 17 bases. This chain's CDR3 is CASSSGGGWLDTQYF. CDR3 in DNA: TGTGCCAGCAGTAGTGGGGGGGGCTGGTTAGATACGCAGTATTTT.

CDR3 sequence reads: CASSQDRGLAGFVVYNEQFF. Written as DNA, the CDR3 is TGCGCCAGCAGCCAAGATCGGGGACTAGCGGGTTTTGTTGTGTACAATGAGCAGTTCTTC. The chain carries TRBV4-1 and TRBJ2-1; 12 bases are shared with TRBD2. CDR3 length equals 20 residues. Per germline, CDR1 MGHRA and CDR2 YSYEKL. With V trimmed by 0 bases and J by 4 bases, 13 bases remained unmatched.

The gene calls are TRBV19 and TRBJ2-7; perhaps TRBD2 as D (6 bases). Trimming removed 6 bases from V and 2 bases from J, with 17 bases in between. Germline V gene sequence: CDR1 LNHDA, CDR2 SQIVND (reference sequence). This CDR3 comprises 15 residues. As DNA, the CDR3 is TGTGCCAGTAGGACACAGGCCCGCGGGGCCTACGAGCAGTACTTC. Translating gives CASRTQARGAYEQYF. Full variable domain (missing parts from reference TRBV19 and TRBJ2-7): DGGITQSPKYLFRKEGQNVTLSCEQNLNHDAMYWYRQDPGQGLRLIYYSQIVNDFQKGDIAEGYSVSREKKESFPLTVTSAQKNPTAFYLCASRTQARGAYEQYFGPGTRLTVT.

The chain recombines TRBV5-4 with TRBJ1-6, with 9 nucleotides matching TRBD1. CDR3 length: 16 residues. V was pared by 4 bases and J by 5 bases, with 7 bases of the junction left unmatched. Looked up from germline, CDR1 is SGHNT and CDR2 is YYREEE (reference sequence). Here the CDR3 DNA reads TGTGCCAGCAGCCTACCGGGACAGGGACATAATTCACCCCTCCACTTT. It yields the protein CASSLPGQGHNSPLHF.